The 21 T cell receptor beta chains presented below share a single source sample, sequenced in a study of spatial heterogeneity in lung cancer. Time point: sample taken at primary tumor resection. TCRdb re-analysed the 5' RACE reads in MiXCR, keeping a single row per CDR3 protein. The table has 20,000 to 25,000 distinct CDR3 sequences, approximately 4.6% seen once. The starting material was PBMCs, obtained at surgery. The receptors were sampled from a male donor with early-stage non-small cell lung cancer.

The chain is built from TRBV4-1 and TRBJ1-4; D is possibly TRBD1 (5 bases). V was shortened by 4 bases and J by 7 bases, with 16 bases between the two germline ends. Germline CDR1 reads MGHRA; CDR2 reads YSYEKL. The length of the CDR3 is 15 residues. The CDR3 protein is CASSRPGTAFEKLFF. CDR3 nucleotide sequence: TGCGCCAGCAGCCGCCCCGGGACTGCCTTTGAAAAACTGTTTTTT.

This clonotype was seen at least ten times. The rearrangement uses TRBV4-1 and TRBJ2-7, with TRBD2 matching 8 bases. CDR3 length equals 16 residues. Germline assignment: CDR1 MGHRA and CDR2 YSYEKL. With V trimmed by 1 base and J by 5 bases, 10 bases remained unmatched. CDR3 protein: CASSQVTGGVEDEQYF. The CDR3 DNA reads TGCGCCAGCAGCCAAGTGACGGGAGGGGTGGAAGACGAGCAGTACTTC.

The J gene is TRBJ2-7, the V gene TRBV6-5, with 9 bases fitting TRBD1. CDR1 is MNHEY, CDR2 SVGAGI, per germline. The ends lost 6 bases at V and 4 bases at J; junction bases unmatched: 7. CDR3 length equals 14 residues. The CDR3 spells CASRRTGQGYEQYF. In DNA form, the CDR3 reads TGTGCCAGCAGAAGGACCGGACAGGGGTACGAGCAGTACTTC.

The table lists this clonotype with many counts. This chain links TRBV3-1 with TRBJ1-1, with D perhaps matching TRBD1 (6 bases). The germline CDR1 and CDR2 sequences are LGHDT and YNNKEL (reference sequence). The CDR3 extends over 15 amino acids. V was cut by 7 bases and J by 6 bases, with 21 bases left in between. CDR3 nucleotides: TGTGCCAGCACCCAGAGGTATCCAGGGGTCTCTGAAGCTTTCTTT. Amino acid sequence: CASTQRYPGVSEAFF.

This clonotype was picked up many times. The rearrangement links TRBV7-8 to TRBJ2-1, with 8 bases that match TRBD2. V dropped 7 bases and J dropped 6; count of bases not matched to a gene: 8. The CDR3 sequence is 14 residues long. The germline gives CDR1 SGHVS, CDR2 FQNEAQ. As DNA, the CDR3 is TGTGCCAGCATCCAGAGGGGGACTAGCAATGAGCAGTTCTTC. Protein product: CASIQRGTSNEQFF.

This clonotype showed up many times. J is TRBJ1-6 and V is TRBV6-2 or TRBV6-3; TRBD1 agrees at 8 bases. The germline CDR1 and CDR2 sequences are MNHEY and SVGEGT. This CDR3 region has 15 residues. Germline trimming cut 6 bases from V and 5 bases from J; bases unmatched to any gene: 6. The CDR3 here is CASSGTGRHNSPLHF. In nucleotides, the CDR3 is TGTGCCAGCAGCGGGACAGGAAGACATAATTCACCCCTCCACTTT.

This clonotype occurred many times. The V gene is TRBV9, the J gene TRBJ2-1; 10 bases line up with TRBD2. Germline V gives CDR1 SGDLS, CDR2 YYNGEE. Germline trimming cut 4 bases from V and 7 bases from J; bases unmatched to any gene: 8. The CDR3 contains 15 residues. CDR3 DNA: TGTGCCAGCAGCTTGGGAGCGGGGGGGCCTAATGAGCAGTTCTTC. It codes for CASSLGAGGPNEQFF.

This clonotype was seen a handful of times. The chain joins TRBV4-2 to TRBJ1-3; D call uncertain. From germline, CDR1 is LGHNA and CDR2 YNFKEQ. CDR3 length: 16 residues. The V end lost 0 bases, the J end lost 0 bases, and 9 bases lay between the germline ends. CDR3: CASSQEAIYSGNTIYF. For the CDR3, the DNA is TGTGCCAGCAGCCAAGAGGCCATTTACTCTGGAAACACCATATATTTT.

This clonotype was seen at least ten times. The V and J genes are TRBV6-2 or TRBV6-3 and TRBJ2-1; a weak D match, TRBD2 (6 bases). The ends were cut back, 4 bases at V and 12 bases at J, with 16 bases in the middle. Per germline, CDR1 MNHEY and CDR2 SVGEGT. This CDR3 is built from 13 residues. CDR3 sequence reads: CASSFGTPTGQFF. CDR3 DNA: TGTGCCAGCAGTTTCGGGACTCCCACCGGGCAGTTCTTC.

This clonotype has ten or more counts. This chain connects TRBV5-8 to TRBJ2-3; D is ambiguous. V was shortened by 2 bases and J by 5 bases, with 6 bases between the two germline ends. This CDR3 spans 12 amino acids. Germline values: CDR1 SGHTS, CDR2 YDEGEE. The CDR3 here is CASSLSVDTQYF. CDR3 nucleotide sequence: TGTGCCAGCAGCTTATCAGTAGATACGCAGTATTTT.

Remarks on this clonotype: A clone one base away is much larger, so this may be a read error. V and J are TRBV3-1 and TRBJ2-1, with D possibly being TRBD2 (5 bases). This CDR3 has 12 residues. Germline V gene lookup returns CDR1 LGHDT and CDR2 YNNKEL (reference sequence). In nucleotides, the CDR3 is TGTGCCAGCAACCAAGGCTCGGGGGAGCAGTTCTTC. It translates to CASNQGSGEQFF.

This clonotype was seen at least ten times. The chain carries TRBV20-1 and TRBJ1-1; 10 nucleotides match TRBD1. The CDR3 consists of 14 residues. Germline V lookup: CDR1 DFQATT, CDR2 SNEGSKA (reference sequence). Trimming cost V 6 bases and J 10 bases; bases outside gene matches: 14. CDR3 in DNA: TGCAGTGCGCCACATACCGGGACAGGGGATATAGCTTTCTTT. Its protein is CSAPHTGTGDIAFF.

This clonotype was seen a handful of times. This rearrangement joins TRBV28 to TRBJ1-5; D perhaps matches TRBD1 (6 bases). In germline, CDR1 is MDHEN, CDR2 SYDVKM. This CDR3 is 12 amino acids long. Trimming shortened V by 5 bases and J by 11 bases, and 13 bases separated the two germline ends. The CDR3 DNA reads TGTGCCAGCAGTCCGGGGGCCTCGACCCAGCATTTT. It specifies CASSPGASTQHF.

The table lists this clonotype with many counts. CDR3 sequence (DNA): TGTGCCAGCAGCCCCTCCCCTGGGCAGGGGACCTACGAGCAGTACTTC. Amino acids: CASSPSPGQGTYEQYF. The V and J genes are TRBV11-2 and TRBJ2-7, with D maybe TRBD1 (6 bases). The V gene's germline CDR1 is SGHAT and CDR2 FQNNGV. This CDR3 has 16 amino acids. V lost 5 bases and J 2 bases, leaving 19 bases between the germline ends.

This clonotype is categorized as medium-sized. The rearrangement links TRBV5-5 to TRBJ2-3, with a possible D match to TRBD2 (5 bases). V was clipped by 0 bases and J by 3 bases, with 8 bases between them. The CDR3 length is 14 residues. CDR1 is SGHKS and CDR2 is YYEKEE in the germline V gene (reference sequence). CDR3 DNA: TGTGCCAGCAGCTTGGTACGGGAAACAGATACGCAGTATTTT. Translated: CASSLVRETDTQYF.

This clonotype occurred many times. This rearrangement joins TRBV7-2 to TRBJ2-2; D is ambiguous. The CDR3 has 13 amino acids. V lost 6 bases and J lost 7, with 12 bases in between. CDR1 is SGHTA and CDR2 is FQGNSA in the germline V gene. As DNA, the CDR3 is TGTGCCAGCAGACCTGACAACCTCGGGGAGCTGTTTTTT. It is translated as CASRPDNLGELFF.

This clonotype was detected ten times or more. The chain has TRBV6-6 and TRBJ2-7, with 7 bases fitting TRBD2. The V segment lost 0 bases and the J segment 6 bases; nucleotides outside the gene matches: 5. Germline values: CDR1 MNHNY, CDR2 SVGAGI (reference sequence). The CDR3 contains 14 residues. This chain's CDR3 is CASSYSRAGTEQYF. The CDR3 nucleotides are TGTGCCAGCAGTTACTCCCGAGCGGGGACCGAGCAGTACTTC.

This clonotype was counted at least ten times. The rearrangement links TRBV3-1 to TRBJ1-2, with no clear D. Germline V CDR1 and CDR2: LGHDT, YNNKEL (reference sequence). This CDR3 is 10 amino acids long. Deletions cut 6 bases from V and 4 bases from J, with 3 bases between. The DNA for the CDR3 is TGTGCCAGCAGTCTCTATGGCTACACCTTC. It specifies CASSLYGYTF. Full variable domain (outside the CDR3, taken from reference TRBV3-1 and TRBJ1-2): DTAVSQTPKYLVTQMGNDKSIKCEQNLGHDTMYWYKQDSKKFLKIMFSYNNKELIINETVPNRFSPKSPDKAHLNLHINSLELGDSAVYFCASSLYGYTFGSGTRLTVV.

Many counts were recorded for this clonotype. The V gene is TRBV6-6, the J gene TRBJ2-2; 9 bases match TRBD1. Germline V gives CDR1 MNHNY, CDR2 SVGAGI (reference sequence). The CDR3 covers 15 residues. After removal of 5 bases from V and 5 bases from J, the junction contained 6 bases not matched to a gene. Written as DNA, the CDR3 is TGTGCCAGCAGTCCACCGGGACAGGGTACCGGGGAGCTGTTTTTT. Residues: CASSPPGQGTGELFF.

This clonotype has at least ten counts. V is TRBV21-1 and J is TRBJ2-1; the table names TRBD2, a call not compared with the DNA. TRBV21-1 is a pseudogene locus. CDR3 length: 21 residues. The CDR3 DNA sequence: TGTGCCAGCAGCAAAGGGGAATACGGGGTGGCGGGAGAGATGTCCTACAATGAGCAGTTCTTC. Amino acids: CASSKGEYGVAGEMSYNEQFF.

The chain joins TRBV7-2 to TRBJ2-1; D is perhaps TRBD1 (5 bases). With 3 bases removed from V and 5 bases from J, the gap between germline ends came to 11 bases. The germline V gene has CDR1 SGHTA and CDR2 FQGNSA. The CDR3 is made up of 14 amino acids. The DNA for the CDR3 is TGTGCCAGCAGCTTGGGGCAAGGAGACAATGAGCAGTTCTTC. It yields the protein CASSLGQGDNEQFF.